What follows are 16 T cell receptor beta chains derived from one specimen sequenced in a study of T-cell reconstitution after alpha-beta-depleted transplantation in children. Unique molecular identifiers were incorporated into the prepared TCRbeta library. TCRdb reanalysed the PCR reads using MiXCR and keeps one entry per CDR3 protein. The repertoire holds 200,000 to 250,000 distinct CDR3 sequences, with roughly a quarter as singletons. Here the sequenced sample was PBMCs, mostly from graft donor cells, taken 360 days after TCRalphabeta/CD19-depleted stem cell transplant. All receptors derive from a female patient aged 2-9 years who had a stem cell transplant for congenital amegakaryocytic thrombocytopenia, so the T cells may come from the graft donor.

This chain uses TRBV2 with TRBJ2-1; the D is unclear. In germline, CDR1 is SNHLY, CDR2 FYNNEI. The CDR3 has 17 amino acids. V was cut by 4 bases and J by 7 bases, with 23 bases left in between. This chain's CDR3 is CASSAPLESKKGNEQFF. CDR3 nucleotide sequence: TGTGCCAGCAGTGCCCCACTCGAGTCGAAAAAGGGTAATGAGCAGTTCTTC.

The chain has TRBV4-3 and TRBJ1-2, with a weak D call TRBD1 (6 bases). Looked up from germline, CDR1 is LGHNA and CDR2 is YSLEER. V shed 0 bases and J shed 1 base, with 12 bases lying between them. The CDR3 extends over 16 amino acids. This CDR3 is CASSQDWAGVNYGYTF. As DNA, the CDR3 is TGCGCCAGCAGCCAAGATTGGGCAGGGGTTAACTATGGCTACACCTTC.

The CDR3 reads CASSLTSGGYEQYF. The CDR3 DNA reads as TGTGCCAGCAGTTTAACGAGTGGGGGCTACGAGCAGTACTTC. The chain combines TRBV27 with TRBJ2-7; the D call may be TRBD1 or TRBD2 (5 bases each). Germline CDR1 reads MNHEY; CDR2 reads SMNVEV (reference sequence). The CDR3 has 14 residues. V gave up 2 bases and J gave up 3 bases, with 11 bases separating them.

The CDR3 nucleotides are TGTGCCAGCAGCTGGACTAGGGTAGCAGATACGCAGTATTTT. The encoded protein is CASSWTRVADTQYF. V is TRBV7-2 and J is TRBJ2-3; TRBD2 aligns across 7 bases. Germline assignment: CDR1 SGHTA and CDR2 FQGNSA. After removal of 4 bases from V and 4 bases from J, the junction contained 5 bases not matched to a gene. CDR3 length: 14 residues.

J is TRBJ1-5 and V is TRBV6-2 or TRBV6-3; TRBD1 matches 9 bases. V was pared by 2 bases and J by 4 bases, with 6 bases of the junction left unmatched. Germline loops: CDR1 MNHEY, CDR2 SVGEGT. The CDR3 loop spans 16 amino acids. The CDR3 is CASSYRGQGPNQPQHF. The CDR3 DNA reads TGTGCCAGCAGTTACAGGGGACAGGGCCCTAATCAGCCCCAGCATTTT.

The chain links TRBV21-1 to TRBJ2-7; the table's D gene call, TRBD1, was not cross checked with the DNA. TRBV21-1 is given as a pseudogene. This CDR3 contains 16 residues. For the CDR3, the DNA is TGTGCCAGCAGCCCCTCGCCTGACAGGGCGGGCTACGAGCAGTACTTC. This translates into CASSPSPDRAGYEQYF.

The gene calls are TRBV20-1 and TRBJ2-7; possibly TRBD2 for D (6 bases). The CDR3 has 11 residues. Looked up from germline, CDR1 is DFQATT and CDR2 is SNEGSKA (reference sequence). CDR3 in DNA: TGCACTATCACGCGGGGCTACGAGCAGTACTTC. Translated: CTITRGYEQYF.

This clonotype was seen a handful of times. The chain uses TRBV12-3 or TRBV12-4 and TRBJ2-3; no reliable D call. V shed 5 bases and J shed 8 bases, with 17 bases lying between them. The CDR3 sequence is 14 residues long. The CDR3: CASSPSESVGTQYF. The DNA of the CDR3 is TGTGCCAGCAGTCCAAGCGAATCGGTCGGTACGCAGTATTTT.

This clonotype was picked up a small number of times. This chain links TRBV5-1 with TRBJ1-2; D is unclear. Trimming removed 0 bases at V and 6 bases at J, with 9 bases between. Germline-derived CDR1 and CDR2 are SGHRS and YFSETQ. This CDR3 comprises 13 residues. CDR3 protein: CASSLEPGDGYTF. For the CDR3, the DNA is TGCGCCAGCAGCTTGGAACCCGGGGATGGCTACACCTTC. The full variable domain, in which reference TRBV5-1 and TRBJ1-2 provide the parts outside the CDR3, is KAGVTQTPRYLIKTRGQQVTLSCSPISGHRSVSWYQQTPGQGLQFLFEYFSETQRNKGNFPGRFSGRQFSNSRSEMNVSTLELGDSALYLCASSLEPGDGYTFGSGTRLTVV.

This rearrangement joins TRBV2 to TRBJ2-2, with TRBD2 identical over 7 bases. This CDR3 region has 13 residues. V gave up 11 bases and J gave up 4 bases; unmatched junction bases: 7. CDR1 and CDR2 from the germline V gene are SNHLY and FYNNEI. Here the CDR3 DNA reads TGTGCCTATGGGAGGGTGAGCACCGGGGAGCTGTTTTTT. Encoded protein: CAYGRVSTGELFF.

The genes are TRBV3-1 and TRBJ2-3; D gene uncertain. Deletions cut 2 bases from V and 5 bases from J, with 11 bases between. The CDR3 has 14 amino acids. Germline CDR1 and CDR2: LGHDT and YNNKEL (reference sequence). The CDR3 is CASSQPLDRDTQYF. Written as DNA, the CDR3 is TGTGCCAGCAGCCAACCTCTAGATAGAGATACGCAGTATTTT.

This clonotype has a handful of counts. This chain joins TRBV10-3 and TRBJ2-1, with 11 positions matching TRBD2. Per the germline V gene, CDR1 is ENHRY and CDR2 is SYGVKD. V gave up 3 bases and J gave up 3 bases; unmatched junction bases: 4. The CDR3 is 16 residues long. CDR3 residues: CAISDPGLAGYNEQFF. CDR3 in DNA: TGTGCCATCAGTGATCCCGGACTAGCGGGCTACAATGAGCAGTTCTTC.

The chain employs TRBV4-1 and TRBJ1-5, with a possible D match to TRBD1 (5 bases). Germline CDR1 and CDR2: MGHRA and YSYEKL. The CDR3 runs 16 residues. V lost 5 bases and J 1 base, leaving 15 bases between the germline ends. The CDR3 protein is CASSEGLYRSNQPQHF. In DNA, the CDR3 is TGCGCCAGCAGCGAGGGGTTGTACAGAAGCAATCAGCCCCAGCATTTT.

As DNA, the CDR3 is TGTGCCAGCAGTTTAAGACTAGCTCGGCGGTTGGGATCCGAGCAGTACTTC. It codes for CASSLRLARRLGSEQYF. The V call is TRBV27, the J call TRBJ2-7, with 7 bases fitting TRBD2. The trim removed 2 bases at V and 6 bases at J, leaving 16 bases unmatched. Germline CDR1 reads MNHEY; CDR2 reads SMNVEV (reference sequence). The CDR3 consists of 17 residues.

Of note for this clonotype: A much larger clone lies a single base off, so this may be a read error. The V gene is TRBV20-1, the J gene TRBJ1-1; D unclear. The germline CDR1 and CDR2 sequences are DFQATT and SNEGSKA (reference sequence). The V end was cut by 3 bases, the J end by 3 bases, with 5 bases between. The CDR3 sequence is 11 residues long. The CDR3 here is CSASRYTEAFF. DNA of the CDR3: TGCAGTGCTAGTAGGTACACTGAAGCTTTCTTT.

This clonotype was observed many times. The chain uses TRBV6-6 and TRBJ2-7; D unresolved. Trimming left V 1 base short and J 5 bases short, with 6 bases between. Germline V gene sequence: CDR1 MNHNY, CDR2 SVGAGI (reference sequence). This CDR3 comprises 12 residues. The CDR3 loop reads CASSYFGDEQYF. As DNA, the CDR3 is TGTGCCAGCAGTTACTTTGGGGACGAGCAGTACTTC.